This T cell receptor beta chain was recorded in a study of T cells in Graves' hyperthyroidism and ophthalmopathy. Points from the study as a whole: For ophthalmopathy, model prediction preceded onset by a median roughly 6.3 months.

Regions amplified from RNA transcripts were the TCR beta CDR3 regions. First-round RT-PCR with HTBI primers amplified the TCR CDR3 region. MiXCR, run by TCRdb on the multiplex PCR reads, gives a single entry per CDR3 protein. The profile shows roughly 500,000 distinct CDR3 sequences, roughly 45% of them singletons. Diagnoses used clinical symptoms, serum thyroxine and TRAb, thyroid ultrasound and orbital computed tomography. This clonotype was found a few times. The target antigen is unknown. There are 15 residues in the CDR3. Trimming removed 5 bases from V and 6 bases from J, with 19 bases in between. Germline values: CDR1 SGHVS, CDR2 FQNEAQ.

This receptor was taken from an adult woman with Graves' disease, either hyperthyroidism or ophthalmopathy (not recorded which). This chain uses TRBV7-8 with TRBJ1-2, with D possibly matching TRBD1 (5 bases). The sequencing sample was made of peripheral blood or thyroid tissue (not recorded which). The CDR3 sequence is CASSHNGGAGDGYTF. Here the CDR3 DNA reads TGTGCCAGCAGCCACAACGGCGGGGCAGGTGATGGCTACACCTTC.